The TCR beta chain under discussion was sequenced for a study of T-cell memory formation after mild COVID-19. Study information: Largely, TCR clusters stayed within a single donor.

V dropped 7 bases and J dropped 1 base, with 10 bases sitting between them. This CDR3 comprises 13 residues. Germline CDR1 MNHNY, CDR2 SVGAGI (reference sequence). Broader study findings: Memory cells collected pre-infection included some clones that later responded, suggesting cross-reactive memory joined.

This clonotype showed up just a few times. Its cognate antigen is unknown. TCRdb passed the 5' RACE reads through MiXCR, listing each CDR3 protein once. The table has more than 150,000 distinct CDR3 sequences, around a sixth seen once. The specimen was PBMCs or a T cell subset sorted from them (not recorded which). The V call is TRBV6-6, the J call TRBJ1-1; D gene ambiguous. The source of this sequence is a young man who had mild COVID-19 (a few samples of this study predate the infection). Cell type and time point are not known. CDR3 sequence reads: CASISNGNTEAFF. The DNA of the CDR3 is TGTGCCAGCATCTCAAACGGGAACACTGAAGCTTTCTTT.